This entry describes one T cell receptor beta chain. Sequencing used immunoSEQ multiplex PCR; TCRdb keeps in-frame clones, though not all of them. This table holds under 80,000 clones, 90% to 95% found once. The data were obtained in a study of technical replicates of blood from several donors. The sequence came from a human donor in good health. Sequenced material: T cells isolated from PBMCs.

The CDR3 here is CASTPTGARYEQYF. CDR3 DNA sequence: TGTGCCAGCACTCCGACAGGGGCACGGTACGAGCAGTACTTC. The genes are TRBV7-2 and TRBJ2-7, with 8 positions matching TRBD1. There are 14 residues in the CDR3. The J segment lost 4 bases and the V segment lost 7 bases, leaving 9 bases of the junction unmatched. CDR1 and CDR2 (germline): SGHTA, FQGNSA.